Listed below are T cell receptor beta chains from one sample, sequenced in a study of shared clonotypes between healthy human individuals. Assay: immunoSEQ multiplex PCR; the TCRdb copy retains only in-frame clones and omits some. The profile shows millions of clones, roughly 94% of them singletons. The sequencing sample was made of naive CD4+ T cells sorted from blood. These receptors were collected from a man aged 18-30 years in good health. Both conserved end residues are part of each CDR3. A D gene is named only where the DNA matches it firmly. Some rows mark clone size as missing; the rest say once, few, many or name a class of expanded clone.

D	V	size	CDR3
TRBD2	TRBV9	NA	CASSARTSGNTGELFF
TRBD1	TRBV7-9	NA	CASSLVGQGNFYEKLFF
NA	TRBV9	NA	CASSVIQGYGYTF
NA	TRBV9	NA	CASSTGTSQETQYF
TRBD1	TRBV7-8	NA	CASSSSGTVSNSPLHF
TRBD1	TRBV27	NA	CASRSGGKNQPQHF
NA	TRBV5-6	NA	CASSLAESGRINYGYTF
NA	TRBV29-1	NA	CSVGTDYGYTF
NA	TRBV6-1	NA	CASSVGDGIVTEAFF
TRBD1	TRBV29-1	NA	CSVDHRGRKTEAFF
NA	TRBV7-2	NA	CASSLPGENTEAFF
TRBD2	TRBV7-7	NA	CASSLSGGPGLTSSYEQYF
NA	TRBV11-3	NA	CASSFQNQETQYF
TRBD1	TRBV7-2	NA	CASSLGDSRQPQHF
TRBD1	TRBV5-8	NA	CASSNRGSNQPQHF
TRBD1	TRBV6-5	NA	CATGDRGPRTEAFF
NA	TRBV11-2	NA	CASSRNHQETQYF
TRBD1	TRBV5-6	NA	CASSPIVVQGGYNEQFF
NA	TRBV11-3	NA	CASSLGVRESQYF
NA	TRBV4-2	NA	CASSRYSQASEPQHF
TRBD1	TRBV18	NA	CASSSGTGGYEQYF
NA	TRBV6-5	NA	CASSYEGTRGSPLHF
NA	TRBV7-9	NA	CASSLPLQETQYF
NA	TRBV18	NA	CASSPQRGTDTQYF
TRBD1	TRBV30	NA	CAWSAGQGGQPQHF
TRBD2	TRBV6-6	NA	CASSTGLAVRTDTQYF
NA	TRBV28	NA	CASSLDGSYGYTF
NA	TRBV5-4	NA	CASSPDPGGADTQYF
TRBD2	TRBV5-1	NA	CASSLVASGRNEQFF
NA	TRBV5-1	NA	CASSLAGARNEQFF
NA	TRBV18	NA	CASSPGDNYGYTF
NA	TRBV5-1	NA	CASSSGPSNYGYTF
TRBD2	TRBV18	NA	CASSPLSGSQETQYF
NA	TRBV18	NA	CASSLRGGFGYTF
NA	TRBV30	NA	CAWSRQDTEAFF
TRBD2	TRBV11-2	NA	CASRERGKDLEQYF
TRBD2	TRBV7-8	NA	CASSPRTSGGQETQYF
NA	TRBV20-1	NA	CSAKFRGEQYF
TRBD1	TRBV5-1	NA	CASSRGTGPYEQYF
NA	TRBV4-1	NA	CASSQPVASRGNEQFF
NA	TRBV4-3	NA	CASSQSGAGTDTQYF
NA	TRBV6-5	NA	CASSSPTDTQYF
TRBD2	TRBV10-2	NA	CASSSPGLGTYEQYF
NA	TRBV9	once	CASSVASRVANEQFF
NA	TRBV6-1	once	CASTGRLPNEKLFF
TRBD2	TRBV7-7	NA	CASRPAGGRTGELFF
TRBD1	TRBV11-1	NA	CASSNDRGSYEQYF
NA	TRBV18	NA	CASSLATDTQYF
TRBD1	TRBV2	NA	CASTRGTGQGYGYTF
NA	TRBV20-1	NA	CSVSTDTQYF